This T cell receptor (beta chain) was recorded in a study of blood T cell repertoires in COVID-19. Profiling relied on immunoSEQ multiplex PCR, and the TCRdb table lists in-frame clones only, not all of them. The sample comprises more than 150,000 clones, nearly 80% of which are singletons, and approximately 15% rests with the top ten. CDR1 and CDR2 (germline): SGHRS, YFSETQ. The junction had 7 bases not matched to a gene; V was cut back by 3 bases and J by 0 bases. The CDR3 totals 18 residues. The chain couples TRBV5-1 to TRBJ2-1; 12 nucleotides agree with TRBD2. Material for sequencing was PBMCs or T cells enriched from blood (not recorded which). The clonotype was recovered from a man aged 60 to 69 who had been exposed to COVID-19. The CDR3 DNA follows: TGCGCCAGCAGCTCGGGACTAGCGGGTTTCAGCTCCTACAATGAGCAGTTCTTC. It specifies CASSSGLAGFSSYNEQFF.